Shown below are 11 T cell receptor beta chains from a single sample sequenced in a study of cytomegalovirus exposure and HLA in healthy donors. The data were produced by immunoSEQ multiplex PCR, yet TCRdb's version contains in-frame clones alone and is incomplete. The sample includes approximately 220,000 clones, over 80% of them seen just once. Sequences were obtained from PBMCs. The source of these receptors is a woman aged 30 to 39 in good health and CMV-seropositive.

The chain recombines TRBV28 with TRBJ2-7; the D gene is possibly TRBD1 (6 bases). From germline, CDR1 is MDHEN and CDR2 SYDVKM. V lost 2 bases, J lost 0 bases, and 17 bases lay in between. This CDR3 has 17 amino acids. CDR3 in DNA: TGTGCCAGCAGTTTACAACCGGACAGCGCGAGCTCCTACGAGCAGTACTTC. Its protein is CASSLQPDSASSYEQYF.

CDR3 nucleotides: TGTGCCAGCAGCGGCGGGACTAGCGGTTACAATGAGCAGTTCTTC. It yields the protein CASSGGTSGYNEQFF. The chain links TRBV9 to TRBJ2-1, with 11 bases matching TRBD2. The germline gives CDR1 SGDLS, CDR2 YYNGEE. This CDR3 spans 15 amino acids. V was clipped by 3 bases and J by 4 bases; unmatched bases: 3.

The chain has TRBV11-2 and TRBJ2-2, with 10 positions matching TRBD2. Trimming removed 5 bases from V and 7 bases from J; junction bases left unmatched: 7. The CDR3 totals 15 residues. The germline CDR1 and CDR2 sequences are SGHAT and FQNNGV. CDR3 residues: CASSPSLAGDGELFF. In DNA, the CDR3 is TGTGCCAGCAGCCCATCGCTAGCGGGAGACGGGGAGCTGTTTTTT.

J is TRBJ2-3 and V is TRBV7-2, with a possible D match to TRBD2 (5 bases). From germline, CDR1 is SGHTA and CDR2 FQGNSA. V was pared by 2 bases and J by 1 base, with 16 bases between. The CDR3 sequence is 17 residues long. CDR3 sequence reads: CASSLLATGSRTDTQYF. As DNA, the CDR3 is TGTGCCAGCAGCTTACTAGCCACTGGTTCCCGCACAGATACGCAGTATTTT.

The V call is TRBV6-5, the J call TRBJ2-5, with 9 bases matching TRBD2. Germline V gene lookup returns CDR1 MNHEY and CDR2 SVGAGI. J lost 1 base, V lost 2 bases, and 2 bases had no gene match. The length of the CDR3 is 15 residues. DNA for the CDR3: TGTGCCAGCAGTTACGAGCGGGAGGCCCAAGAGACCCAGTACTTC. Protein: CASSYEREAQETQYF.

The CDR3 DNA sequence: TGTGCCAGCAGTTTCACGGACAGGGGGTATAATGAAAAACTGTTTTTT. Its translation: CASSFTDRGYNEKLFF. The V gene is TRBV27, the J gene TRBJ1-4; TRBD1 aligns across 10 bases. The CDR3 is made up of 16 amino acids. Germline V gene data show CDR1 as MNHEY and CDR2 as SMNVEV (reference sequence). The ends lost 3 bases at V and 4 bases at J; junction bases unmatched: 5.

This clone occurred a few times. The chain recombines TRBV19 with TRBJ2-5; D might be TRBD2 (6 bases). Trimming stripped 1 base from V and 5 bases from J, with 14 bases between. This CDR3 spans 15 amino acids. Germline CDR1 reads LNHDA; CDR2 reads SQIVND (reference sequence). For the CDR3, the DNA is TGTGCCAGTAGTATAGCAGCGGGTGGATTCGAGACCCAGTACTTC. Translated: CASSIAAGGFETQYF.

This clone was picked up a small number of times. CDR3 bases: TGTGCCAGCAGTTACTCTCAGGGCCCCAATGGCTACACCTTC. Translated, it gives CASSYSQGPNGYTF. The chain uses TRBV6-5 and TRBJ1-2, with D tentatively TRBD1 (5 bases). V was trimmed by 0 bases and J by 6 bases, leaving 11 bases between them. Germline V gene sequence: CDR1 MNHEY, CDR2 SVGAGI. The CDR3 has 14 residues.

CDR3 bases: TGTGCCAGCAGCCAAGACCGTAGCGGGAAGTGGACAGATACGCAGTATTTT. Translating it yields CASSQDRSGKWTDTQYF. This chain uses TRBV4-2 with TRBJ2-3; 8 positions agree with TRBD2. CDR1 and CDR2 (germline): LGHNA, YNFKEQ. J gave up 3 bases and V 0 bases, and 8 bases lay outside the gene matches. The CDR3 has 17 residues.

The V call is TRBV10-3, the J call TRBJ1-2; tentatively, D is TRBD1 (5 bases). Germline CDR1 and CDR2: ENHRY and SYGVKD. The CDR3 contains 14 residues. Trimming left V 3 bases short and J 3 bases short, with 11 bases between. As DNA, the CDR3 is TGTGCCATCAGTGACCCAGGGAGAGACTATGGCTACACCTTC. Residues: CAISDPGRDYGYTF.

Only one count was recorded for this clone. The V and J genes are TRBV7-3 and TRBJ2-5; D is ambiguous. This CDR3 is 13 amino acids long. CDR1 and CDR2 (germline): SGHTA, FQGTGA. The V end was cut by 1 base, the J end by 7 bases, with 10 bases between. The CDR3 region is CASSLNGRGTQYF. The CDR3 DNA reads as TGTGCCAGCAGCTTAAATGGACGTGGGACCCAGTACTTC. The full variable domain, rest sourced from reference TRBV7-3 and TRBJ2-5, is GAGVSQTPSNKVTEKGKYVELRCDPISGHTALYWYRQSLGQGPEFLIYFQGTGAADDSGLPNDRFFAVRPEGSVSTLKIQRTERGDSAVYLCASSLNGRGTQYFGPGTRLLVL.